The clone carrying this T cell receptor (beta chain) was observed at least ten times. The patients chosen for sequencing had shown expansion of CD8+CD57+ cells (detected by flow cytometry). Germline V gene sequence: CDR1 KGHDR, CDR2 SFDVKD. This CDR3 spans 14 amino acids. Trimming removed 4 bases from V and 4 bases from J, with 12 bases in between. The data are from a study of CD8+CD57+ T cells in acquired aplastic anemia. About the research overall: Mean yield of DNA from sorted CD4+ and CD8+ cells was roughly 3.1 ug.

Template material for TCR beta VDJ and CDR3 profiling consisted of genomic DNA. MiXCR, run by TCRdb on the reads, gives a single entry per CDR3 protein. This sample has fewer than 250,000 distinct CDR3 sequences; 45% to 50% occur once, and the top ten carry under 9%. The chain links TRBV24-1 to TRBJ1-1, with a weak D call TRBD1 (6 bases). The sequenced sample was sorted CD4+, CD8+, or CD8+CD57+ T cells (not recorded which) from PBMCs. This receptor was taken from a human donor with aplastic anemia. CDR3 sequence reads: CATSDREGGTEAFF. The CDR3 coding sequence is TGTGCCACCAGTGACAGGGAAGGGGGCACTGAAGCTTTCTTT.